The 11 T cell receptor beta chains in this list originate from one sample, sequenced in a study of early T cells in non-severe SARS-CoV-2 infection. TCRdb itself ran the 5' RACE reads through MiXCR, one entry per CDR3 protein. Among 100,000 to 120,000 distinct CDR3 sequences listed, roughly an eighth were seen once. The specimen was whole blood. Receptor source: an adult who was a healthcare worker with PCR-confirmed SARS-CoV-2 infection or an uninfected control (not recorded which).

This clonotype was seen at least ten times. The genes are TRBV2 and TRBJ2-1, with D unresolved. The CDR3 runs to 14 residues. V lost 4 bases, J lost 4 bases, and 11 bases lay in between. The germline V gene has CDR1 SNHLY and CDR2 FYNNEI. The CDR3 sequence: CASSGRPLYNEQFF. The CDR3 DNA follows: TGTGCCAGCAGTGGCCGCCCCTTGTACAATGAGCAGTTCTTC.

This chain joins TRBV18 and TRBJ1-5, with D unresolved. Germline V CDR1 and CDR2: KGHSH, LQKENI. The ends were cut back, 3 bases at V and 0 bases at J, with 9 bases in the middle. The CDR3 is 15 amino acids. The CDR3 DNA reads TGTGCCAGCTCACCGGGTCAGGATAGCAATCAGCCCCAGCATTTT. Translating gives CASSPGQDSNQPQHF.

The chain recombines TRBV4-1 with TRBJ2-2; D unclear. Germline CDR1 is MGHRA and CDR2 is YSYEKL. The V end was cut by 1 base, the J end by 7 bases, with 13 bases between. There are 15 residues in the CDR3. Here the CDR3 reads CASSQVMLWGGELFF. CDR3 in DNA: TGCGCCAGCAGCCAAGTAATGTTATGGGGCGGGGAGCTGTTTTTT.

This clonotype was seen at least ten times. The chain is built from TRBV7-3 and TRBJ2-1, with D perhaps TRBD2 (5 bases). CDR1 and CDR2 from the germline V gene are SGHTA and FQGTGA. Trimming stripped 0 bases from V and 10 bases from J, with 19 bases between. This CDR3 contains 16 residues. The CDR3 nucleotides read TGTGCCAGCAGCTTAACTTCTCCTAGCCCCCCACGGGAGCAGTTCTTC. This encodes CASSLTSPSPPREQFF.

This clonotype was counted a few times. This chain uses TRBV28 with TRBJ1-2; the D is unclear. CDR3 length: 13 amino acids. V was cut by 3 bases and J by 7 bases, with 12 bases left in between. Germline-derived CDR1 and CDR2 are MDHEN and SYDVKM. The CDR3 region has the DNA TGTGCCAGCAGTTTGGCACCGACCCCTGGCTACACCTTC. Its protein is CASSLAPTPGYTF.

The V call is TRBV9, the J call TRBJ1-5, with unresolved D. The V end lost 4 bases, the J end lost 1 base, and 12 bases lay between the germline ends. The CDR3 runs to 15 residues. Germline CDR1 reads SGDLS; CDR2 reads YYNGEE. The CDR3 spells CASSPTSGSNQPQHF. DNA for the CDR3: TGTGCCAGCAGCCCAACCAGCGGAAGCAATCAGCCCCAGCATTTT.

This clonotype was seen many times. Here the CDR3 DNA reads TGTGCCATCAGTGACCCCCCTAGCAGCCAAGAGACCCAGTACTTC. Its translation: CAISDPPSSQETQYF. The chain has TRBV10-3 and TRBJ2-5; possibly TRBD2 for D (5 bases). V lost 3 bases and J 1 base, leaving 12 bases between the germline ends. Germline V gene lookup returns CDR1 ENHRY and CDR2 SYGVKD. The CDR3 contains 15 residues.

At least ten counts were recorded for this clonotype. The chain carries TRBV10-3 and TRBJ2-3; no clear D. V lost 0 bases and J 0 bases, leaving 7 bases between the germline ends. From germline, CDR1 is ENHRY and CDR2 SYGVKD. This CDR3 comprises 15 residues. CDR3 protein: CAISESESSTDTQYF. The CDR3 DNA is TGTGCCATCAGTGAGTCGGAGAGTAGCACAGATACGCAGTATTTT.

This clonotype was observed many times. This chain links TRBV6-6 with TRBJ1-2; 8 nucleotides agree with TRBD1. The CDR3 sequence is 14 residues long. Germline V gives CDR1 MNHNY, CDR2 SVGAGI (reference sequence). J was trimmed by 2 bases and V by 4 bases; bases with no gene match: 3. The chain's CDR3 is CASSSRDRNYGYTF. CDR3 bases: TGTGCCAGCAGTTCCCGGGACAGGAACTATGGCTACACCTTC.

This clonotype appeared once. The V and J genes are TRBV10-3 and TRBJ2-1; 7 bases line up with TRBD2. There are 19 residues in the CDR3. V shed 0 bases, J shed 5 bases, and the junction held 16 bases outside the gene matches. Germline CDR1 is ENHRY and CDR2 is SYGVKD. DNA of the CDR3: TGTGCCATCAGTGAGTCAAAGTTGCTAGCGGTCAGGGAGCACAATGAGCAGTTCTTC. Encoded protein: CAISESKLLAVREHNEQFF.

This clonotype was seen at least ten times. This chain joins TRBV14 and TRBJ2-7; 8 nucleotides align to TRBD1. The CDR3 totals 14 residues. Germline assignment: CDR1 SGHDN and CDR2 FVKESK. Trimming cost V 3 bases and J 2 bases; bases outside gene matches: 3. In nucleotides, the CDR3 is TGTGCCAGCAGCCATCGACAGGGGACCTACGAGCAGTACTTC. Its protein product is CASSHRQGTYEQYF.